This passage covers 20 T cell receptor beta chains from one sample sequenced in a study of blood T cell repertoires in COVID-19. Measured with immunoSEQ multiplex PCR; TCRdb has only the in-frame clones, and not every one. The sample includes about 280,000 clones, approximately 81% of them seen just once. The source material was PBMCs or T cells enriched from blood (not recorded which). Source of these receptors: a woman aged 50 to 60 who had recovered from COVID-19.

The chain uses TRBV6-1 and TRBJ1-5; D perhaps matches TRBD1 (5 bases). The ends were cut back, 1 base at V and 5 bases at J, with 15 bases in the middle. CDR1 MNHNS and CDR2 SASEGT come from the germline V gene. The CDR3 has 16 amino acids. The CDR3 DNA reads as TGTGCCAGCAGTGAAGATGACCGAACAGGATATCAGCCCCAGCATTTT. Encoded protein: CASSEDDRTGYQPQHF.

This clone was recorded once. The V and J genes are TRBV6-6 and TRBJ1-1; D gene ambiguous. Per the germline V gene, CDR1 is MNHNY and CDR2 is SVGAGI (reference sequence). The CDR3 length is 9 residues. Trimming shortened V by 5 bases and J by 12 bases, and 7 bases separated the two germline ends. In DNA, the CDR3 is TGTGCCAGCAGTCCGGTCTCTTTCTTT. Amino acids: CASSPVSFF.

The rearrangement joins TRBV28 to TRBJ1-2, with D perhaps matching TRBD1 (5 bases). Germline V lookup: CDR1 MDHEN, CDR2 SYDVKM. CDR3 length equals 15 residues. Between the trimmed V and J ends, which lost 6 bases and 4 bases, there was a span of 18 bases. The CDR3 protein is CASRPRDSNFYGYTF. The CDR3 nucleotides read TGTGCCAGCAGACCCCGGGACTCCAACTTCTATGGCTACACCTTC.

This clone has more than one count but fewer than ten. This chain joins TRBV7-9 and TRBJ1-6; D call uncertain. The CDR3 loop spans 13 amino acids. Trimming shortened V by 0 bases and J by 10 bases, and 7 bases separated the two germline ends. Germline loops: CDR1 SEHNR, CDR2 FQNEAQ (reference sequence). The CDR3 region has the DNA TGTGCCAGCAGCTTAGCGGAGACGTCACCCCTCCACTTT. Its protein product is CASSLAETSPLHF. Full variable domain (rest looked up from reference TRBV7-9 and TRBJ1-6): DTGVSQNPRHKITKRGQNVTFRCDPISEHNRLYWYRQTLGQGPEFLTYFQNEAQLEKSRLLSDRFSAERPKGSFSTLEIQRTEQGDSAMYLCASSLAETSPLHFGNGTRLTVT.

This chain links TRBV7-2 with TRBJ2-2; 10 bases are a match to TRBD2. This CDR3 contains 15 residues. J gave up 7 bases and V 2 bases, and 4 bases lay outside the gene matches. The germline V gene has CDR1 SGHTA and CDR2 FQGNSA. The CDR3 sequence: CASSLQRGGGGELFF. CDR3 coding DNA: TGTGCCAGCAGCTTACAGCGGGGGGGCGGCGGGGAGCTGTTTTTT.

The CDR3 DNA follows: TGCGCCAGCAGCGCTCGGGGACAGGGGAAATACGAGCAGTACTTC. Translated: CASSARGQGKYEQYF. J is TRBJ2-7 and V is TRBV5-1; TRBD1 matches at 10 bases. Germline CDR1 SGHRS, CDR2 YFSETQ. The CDR3 has 15 residues. Losses at the gene ends were 4 bases for V and 4 bases for J; bases not matched to a gene: 8.

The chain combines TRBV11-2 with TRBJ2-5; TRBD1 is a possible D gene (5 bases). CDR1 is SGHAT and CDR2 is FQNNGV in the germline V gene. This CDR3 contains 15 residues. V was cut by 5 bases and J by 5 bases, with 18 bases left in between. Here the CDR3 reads CASSVVNQGRETQYF. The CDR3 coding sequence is TGTGCCAGCAGCGTAGTGAATCAGGGTCGGGAGACCCAGTACTTC.

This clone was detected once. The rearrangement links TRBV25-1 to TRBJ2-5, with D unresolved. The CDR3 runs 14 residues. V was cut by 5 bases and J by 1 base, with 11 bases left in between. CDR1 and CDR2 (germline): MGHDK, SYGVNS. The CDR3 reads CASSIGGTQETQYF. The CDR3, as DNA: TGTGCCAGCAGTATTGGTGGCACCCAAGAGACCCAGTACTTC.

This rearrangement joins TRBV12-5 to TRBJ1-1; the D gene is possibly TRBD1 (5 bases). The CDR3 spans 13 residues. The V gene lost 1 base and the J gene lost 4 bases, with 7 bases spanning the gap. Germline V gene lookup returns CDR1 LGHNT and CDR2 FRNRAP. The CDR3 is CASGLEGVTEAFF. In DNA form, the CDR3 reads TGTGCTAGTGGTTTGGAAGGGGTCACTGAAGCTTTCTTT.

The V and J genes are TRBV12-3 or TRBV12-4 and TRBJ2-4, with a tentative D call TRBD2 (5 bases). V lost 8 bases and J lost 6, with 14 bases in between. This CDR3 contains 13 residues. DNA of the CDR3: TGTGCCAGCGCAGAGGGCCCCGGAAACATTCAGTACTTC. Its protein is CASAEGPGNIQYF.

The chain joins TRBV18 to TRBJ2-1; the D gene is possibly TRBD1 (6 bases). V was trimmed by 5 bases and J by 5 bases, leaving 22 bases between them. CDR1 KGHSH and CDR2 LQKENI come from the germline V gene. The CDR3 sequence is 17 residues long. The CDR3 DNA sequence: TGTGCCAGCTCATCCCGGTTCCGGGTGGGGGCTAACAATGAGCAGTTCTTC. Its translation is CASSSRFRVGANNEQFF.

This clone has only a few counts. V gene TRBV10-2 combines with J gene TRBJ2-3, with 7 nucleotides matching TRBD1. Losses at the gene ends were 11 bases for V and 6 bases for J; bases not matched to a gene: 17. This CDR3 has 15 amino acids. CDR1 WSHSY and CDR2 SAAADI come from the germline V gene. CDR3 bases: TGCGCCGTTTGGAAAGACAGGGTGTCTATCGATACGCAGTATTTT. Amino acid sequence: CAVWKDRVSIDTQYF.

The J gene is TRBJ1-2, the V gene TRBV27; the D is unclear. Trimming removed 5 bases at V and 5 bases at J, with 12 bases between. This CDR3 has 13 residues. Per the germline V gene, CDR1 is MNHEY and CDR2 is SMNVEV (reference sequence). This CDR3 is CASSRTDLYGYTF. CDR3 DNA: TGTGCCAGCAGTAGGACGGACTTATATGGCTACACCTTC.

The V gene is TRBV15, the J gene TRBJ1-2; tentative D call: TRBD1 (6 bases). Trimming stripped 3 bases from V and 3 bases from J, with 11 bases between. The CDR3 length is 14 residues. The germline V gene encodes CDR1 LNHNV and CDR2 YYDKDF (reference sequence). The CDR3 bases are TGTGCCACCAGCAGCCCTCAGGGGCACTATGGCTACACCTTC. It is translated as CATSSPQGHYGYTF.

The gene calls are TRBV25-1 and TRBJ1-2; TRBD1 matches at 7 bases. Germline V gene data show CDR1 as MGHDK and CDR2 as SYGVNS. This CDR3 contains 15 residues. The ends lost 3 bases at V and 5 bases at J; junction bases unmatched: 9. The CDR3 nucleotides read TGTGCCAGCAGTGATAGGGCAGGGGGAAGATATGGCTACACCTTC. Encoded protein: CASSDRAGGRYGYTF.

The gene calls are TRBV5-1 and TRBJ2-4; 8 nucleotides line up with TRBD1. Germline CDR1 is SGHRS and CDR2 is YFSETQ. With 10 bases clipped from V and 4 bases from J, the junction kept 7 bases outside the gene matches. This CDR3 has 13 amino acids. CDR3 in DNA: TGCGCCTCCAGGACAGGGACAAAAAACATTCAGTACTTC. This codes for CASRTGTKNIQYF.

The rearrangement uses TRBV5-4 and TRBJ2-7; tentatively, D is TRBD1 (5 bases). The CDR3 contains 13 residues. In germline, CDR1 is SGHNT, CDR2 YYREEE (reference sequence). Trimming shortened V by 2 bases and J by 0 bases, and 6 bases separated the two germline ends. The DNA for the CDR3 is TGTGCCAGCAGCTTTCAGGGCTCCTACGAGCAGTACTTC. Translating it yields CASSFQGSYEQYF.

For the CDR3, the DNA is TGTGCCAGCAGTACAGCGAACACTGAAGCTTTCTTT. It codes for CASSTANTEAFF. V gene TRBV27 combines with J gene TRBJ1-1; D gene uncertain. Trimming pared 5 bases from V and 1 base from J, leaving 5 bases between. Looked up from germline, CDR1 is MNHEY and CDR2 is SMNVEV (reference sequence). The CDR3 sequence is 12 residues long.

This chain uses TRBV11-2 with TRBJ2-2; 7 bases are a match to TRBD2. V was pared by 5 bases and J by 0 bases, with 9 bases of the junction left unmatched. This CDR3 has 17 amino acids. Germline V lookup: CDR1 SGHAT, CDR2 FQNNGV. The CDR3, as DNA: TGTGCCAGCAGCCGTTATGCGGGGACTACGAACACCGGGGAGCTGTTTTTT. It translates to CASSRYAGTTNTGELFF.

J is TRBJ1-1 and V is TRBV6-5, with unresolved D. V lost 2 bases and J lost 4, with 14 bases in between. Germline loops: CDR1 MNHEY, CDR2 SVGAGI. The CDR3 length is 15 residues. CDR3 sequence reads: CASSYEGTRSTEAFF. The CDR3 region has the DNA TGTGCCAGCAGTTACGAAGGAACTCGGAGCACTGAAGCTTTCTTT.